The 26 T cell receptor beta chains below were found in one sample sequenced in a study of cytomegalovirus exposure and HLA in healthy donors. The PCR used 60 Vbeta and 13 Jbeta primers. Assay: immunoSEQ multiplex PCR; the TCRdb copy retains only in-frame clones and omits some. The table records roughly 200,000 clones, around 88% of them present only once. Source material: PBMCs. Receptors originate from a young woman in good health and CMV-seronegative.

This chain connects TRBV18 to TRBJ2-5; D is undetermined. Germline V lookup: CDR1 KGHSH, CDR2 LQKENI. The CDR3 spans 14 residues. The germline V and J ends were trimmed by 0 bases and 5 bases, with 10 bases remaining between them. Here the CDR3 DNA reads TGTGCCAGCTCACCACCGCCAGGCTCTGAGACCCAGTACTTC. It specifies CASSPPPGSETQYF.

This chain uses TRBV4-2 with TRBJ2-1; 14 positions agree with TRBD2. The germline V gene has CDR1 LGHNA and CDR2 YNFKEQ. After removal of 1 base from V and 0 bases from J, the junction contained 2 bases not matched to a gene. There are 18 residues in the CDR3. This CDR3 is CASSQVGLAGDSYNEQFF. DNA for the CDR3: TGTGCCAGCAGCCAAGTGGGACTAGCGGGAGACTCCTACAATGAGCAGTTCTTC.

The chain links TRBV4-1 to TRBJ2-1; D unresolved. The V gene's germline CDR1 is MGHRA and CDR2 YSYEKL. The CDR3 consists of 15 residues. Trimming took 2 bases from V and 0 from J, leaving 8 bases between them. CDR3 DNA sequence: TGCGCCAGCAGCCAAACGGTTAGCTCCTACAATGAGCAGTTCTTC. It encodes CASSQTVSSYNEQFF.

The chain links TRBV6-1 to TRBJ1-5, with D possibly TRBD1 on 5 matching bases. CDR3 length equals 14 residues. Germline values: CDR1 MNHNS, CDR2 SASEGT. The V gene lost 9 bases and the J gene lost 0 bases, with 12 bases spanning the gap. The CDR3 coding sequence is TGTGCCAGTACGGGGGTCCATAGCAATCAGCCCCAGCATTTT. Amino acid sequence: CASTGVHSNQPQHF.

This clone was seen once. Here the CDR3 DNA reads TGTGCCAGCAGCATAGACAAGGGACAGGGGCCAGATACGCAGTATTTT. Translation gives CASSIDKGQGPDTQYF. The chain uses TRBV9 and TRBJ2-3, with 10 bases fitting TRBD1. Looked up from germline, CDR1 is SGDLS and CDR2 is YYNGEE. There are 16 residues in the CDR3. V gave up 4 bases and J gave up 4 bases; unmatched junction bases: 9.

V usage is TRBV4-3 and J usage is TRBJ2-2; 10 bases map to TRBD2. Germline V gene sequence: CDR1 LGHNA, CDR2 YSLEER. With 0 bases clipped from V and 7 bases from J, the junction kept 8 bases outside the gene matches. The CDR3 loop spans 17 amino acids. For the CDR3, the DNA is TGCGCCAGCAGCCAAGATTTAAGCGGGGGGGTCGTCGGGGAGCTGTTTTTT. It encodes CASSQDLSGGVVGELFF.

The genes are TRBV7-3 and TRBJ2-3; no firm D call. The CDR3 sequence is 14 residues long. The V end was cut by 2 bases, the J end by 0 bases, with 6 bases between. CDR1 SGHTA and CDR2 FQGTGA come from the germline V gene. The CDR3 DNA sequence: TGTGCCAGCAGCTTATATACTAGCACAGATACGCAGTATTTT. Its translation is CASSLYTSTDTQYF.

V and J are TRBV11-2 and TRBJ2-7, with TRBD2 matching 7 bases. Unmatched junction bases numbered 7, after V lost 5 bases and J lost 0 bases. Germline lookup yields CDR1 SGHAT and CDR2 FQNNGV. The CDR3 contains 15 residues. The CDR3 DNA follows: TGTGCCAGCAGCCCTAGCGGAGGAATCTCCTACGAGCAGTACTTC. As protein: CASSPSGGISYEQYF.

The V and J genes are TRBV4-3 and TRBJ2-3; 8 bases agree with TRBD2. The V gene end was trimmed by 1 base and the J gene end by 7 bases; junction bases not matched to a gene: 13. This CDR3 spans 17 amino acids. Germline V gene lookup returns CDR1 LGHNA and CDR2 YSLEER. The CDR3 bases are TGCGCCAGCAGCCAAGTTTTTTCAGTCGGCGGGAGGAATACGCAGTATTTT. Translation: CASSQVFSVGGRNTQYF.

The genes are TRBV5-4 and TRBJ2-7; TRBD2 aligns across 7 bases. J was trimmed by 2 bases and V by 3 bases; bases with no gene match: 8. This CDR3 is built from 15 residues. Germline V lookup: CDR1 SGHNT, CDR2 YYREEE (reference sequence). The CDR3 DNA reads TGTGCCAGCAGCTCCGTACTAGCGAGACCCTACGAGCAGTACTTC. This sequence encodes CASSSVLARPYEQYF.

The chain has TRBV29-1 and TRBJ1-5, with D unclear. Germline lookup yields CDR1 SQVTM and CDR2 ANQGSEA. V lost 5 bases and J lost 2, with 10 bases in between. The CDR3 consists of 13 residues. The DNA of the CDR3 is TGCAGCGTTCAGCTTGGAGGCAATCAGCCCCAGCATTTT. Translating it yields CSVQLGGNQPQHF.

This clone occurred once. V is TRBV2 and J is TRBJ1-3; D is possibly TRBD1 (5 bases). Germline V gives CDR1 SNHLY, CDR2 FYNNEI. The CDR3 loop spans 14 amino acids. The V end lost 7 bases, the J end lost 8 bases, and 18 bases lay between the germline ends. In nucleotides, the CDR3 is TGTGCCAGCACCACAATGGCAGGGCGAGACACCATATATTTT. This translates into CASTTMAGRDTIYF.

V gene TRBV29-1 combines with J gene TRBJ2-1; 7 positions match TRBD2. The germline CDR1 and CDR2 sequences are SQVTM and ANQGSEA. J was trimmed by 3 bases and V by 4 bases; bases with no gene match: 12. The CDR3 extends over 16 amino acids. In nucleotides, the CDR3 is TGCAGCGTTGGTGGCGGGAGTGGTGGAAACTACAATGAGCAGTTCTTC. Amino acid sequence: CSVGGGSGGNYNEQFF.

The chain links TRBV30 to TRBJ1-4, with TRBD1 identical over 7 bases. The CDR3 spans 13 residues. V dropped 5 bases and J dropped 5; count of bases not matched to a gene: 5. Germline lookup yields CDR1 GTSNPN and CDR2 SVGIG (reference sequence). CDR3: CAWAGQLNEKLFF. In nucleotides, the CDR3 is TGTGCCTGGGCGGGACAGTTAAATGAAAAACTGTTTTTT.

This clone occurred a few times. The J gene is TRBJ2-1, the V gene TRBV20-1; no firm D call. The germline CDR1 and CDR2 sequences are DFQATT and SNEGSKA (reference sequence). The ends were cut back, 6 bases at V and 4 bases at J, with 4 bases in the middle. CDR3 length equals 10 residues. CDR3 bases: TGCAGTGCGGCATACAATGAGCAGTTCTTC. It specifies CSAAYNEQFF.

DNA of the CDR3: TGTGCCAGCAGCTCAGGACTAGCGGGGGAACAGTTCTTC. Translated, it gives CASSSGLAGEQFF. V is TRBV5-6 and J is TRBJ2-1; 13 bases are a match to TRBD2. V shed 3 bases, J shed 13 bases, and the junction held 4 bases outside the gene matches. The CDR3 is 13 amino acids. The germline V gene encodes CDR1 SGHDT and CDR2 YYEEEE.

This sequence joins TRBV5-4 and TRBJ2-7; TRBD2 aligns across 15 bases. With V trimmed by 5 bases and J by 4 bases, 7 bases remained unmatched. The CDR3 loop spans 16 amino acids. Germline-derived CDR1 and CDR2 are SGHNT and YYREEE (reference sequence). This CDR3 is CASRGGLAGGPYEQYF. Here the CDR3 DNA reads TGTGCCAGCAGGGGAGGACTAGCGGGGGGGCCTTACGAGCAGTACTTC.

The chain is built from TRBV13 and TRBJ2-7, with a weak D call TRBD2 (7 bases). V shed 3 bases and J shed 1 base, with 13 bases lying between them. The germline gives CDR1 PRHDT, CDR2 FYEKMQ (reference sequence). The CDR3 extends over 15 amino acids. The CDR3 sequence: CASSFGGGLSYEQYF. For the CDR3, the DNA is TGTGCCAGCAGCTTTGGGGGGGGGCTTTCCTACGAGCAGTACTTC.

For the CDR3, the DNA is TGTGCCAGCAGCCCCCAGGACAGAAAGGGTGACGAGCAGTACTTC. Its translation is CASSPQDRKGDEQYF. The genes are TRBV7-9 and TRBJ2-7; D is possibly TRBD1 (6 bases). From germline, CDR1 is SEHNR and CDR2 FQNEAQ (reference sequence). The CDR3 runs 15 residues. The V end lost 5 bases, the J end lost 5 bases, and 19 bases lay between the germline ends.

V gene TRBV5-6 combines with J gene TRBJ2-3, with TRBD1 matching 10 bases. V was clipped by 2 bases and J by 2 bases; unmatched bases: 5. The CDR3 is 16 residues long. The germline V gene encodes CDR1 SGHDT and CDR2 YYEEEE. Written as DNA, the CDR3 is TGTGCCAGCAGCTTTTTGGGACAGGGGTTCACAGATACGCAGTATTTT. This gives the protein CASSFLGQGFTDTQYF.

The chain's CDR3 is CASSRSRGKTYNSPLHF. CDR3 sequence (DNA): TGTGCCAGCAGCCGTTCTCGGGGGAAGACCTATAATTCACCCCTCCACTTT. This sequence joins TRBV7-9 and TRBJ1-6, with a weak D call TRBD1 (5 bases). The CDR3 runs 17 residues. Germline CDR1 reads SEHNR; CDR2 reads FQNEAQ (reference sequence). Deletions cut 5 bases from V and 2 bases from J, with 16 bases between.

This chain joins TRBV2 and TRBJ2-3; D might be TRBD2 (5 bases). This CDR3 comprises 16 residues. V lost 5 bases and J 2 bases, leaving 17 bases between the germline ends. The V gene's germline CDR1 is SNHLY and CDR2 FYNNEI. The CDR3 loop is CASSWPPDYYTDTQYF. Here the CDR3 DNA reads TGTGCCAGCAGTTGGCCCCCTGACTATTACACAGATACGCAGTATTTT.

CDR3 amino acids: CASSSTVTSGRSTDTQYF. In DNA form, the CDR3 reads TGTGCCAGCAGCTCTACCGTTACTAGCGGGAGGAGCACAGATACGCAGTATTTT. This rearrangement joins TRBV7-2 to TRBJ2-3; TRBD2 agrees at 12 bases. V lost 4 bases and J lost 0; bases outside the gene matches: 8. CDR1 and CDR2 (germline): SGHTA, FQGNSA. This CDR3 comprises 18 residues. Based on the CDR3 plus reference TRBV7-2 and TRBJ2-3, the full variable domain is GAGVSQSPSNKVTEKGKDVELRCDPISGHTALYWYRQSLGQGLEFLIYFQGNSAPDKSGLPSDRFSAERTGGSVSTLTIQRTQQEDSAVYLCASSSTVTSGRSTDTQYFGPGTRLTVL.

The rearrangement uses TRBV29-1 and TRBJ2-7, with TRBD1 as a possible D gene (6 bases). Trimming removed 4 bases at V and 2 bases at J, with 15 bases between. Germline CDR1 SQVTM, CDR2 ANQGSEA. This CDR3 has 14 amino acids. CDR3 in DNA: TGCAGCGTTGCCGTGGGGACATCGACCTACGAGCAGTACTTC. This sequence encodes CSVAVGTSTYEQYF.

The genes are TRBV10-2 and TRBJ2-1; D is possibly TRBD2 (6 bases). Per germline, CDR1 WSHSY and CDR2 SAAADI. Trimming stripped 10 bases from V and 9 bases from J, with 16 bases between. The CDR3 is 12 amino acids. Written as DNA, the CDR3 is TGCGCCATTGACGGGGGATTTGGTGAGCAGTTCTTC. Translation: CAIDGGFGEQFF.

This sequence joins TRBV9 and TRBJ2-1; 9 nucleotides agree with TRBD2. From germline, CDR1 is SGDLS and CDR2 YYNGEE. The CDR3 consists of 16 residues. V lost 0 bases and J lost 4; bases outside the gene matches: 5. Here the CDR3 DNA reads TGTGCCAGCAGCGTAGCTGGGACTAGCCTATACAATGAGCAGTTCTTC. It encodes CASSVAGTSLYNEQFF. Filled out from reference TRBV9 and TRBJ2-1, the complete variable domain reads DSGVTQTPKHLITATGQRVTLRCSPRSGDLSVYWYQQSLDQGLQFLIQYYNGEERAKGNILERFSAQQFPDLHSELNLSSLELGDSALYFCASSVAGTSLYNEQFFGPGTRLTVL.